The source of this TCR beta chain is a study of blood T cells in healthy people across ages. Regarding the study as a whole: More naive CD4+ cells and higher diversity marked long-lived donors relative to aged donors. Expanded clonotype shifts may have been confounded, as the donors had an unknown CMV status. Estimates of diversity drawn from one million T cells were considered underestimates.

A J-beta primer mix and a sample-barcoded 5' primer were used in a second PCR of roughly 7 to 12 cycles. All cDNA molecules were each tagged by a template-switch adaptor with 12 random nucleotides. One entry per CDR3 protein, called by TCRdb with MiXCR from the 5' RACE reads. The sample holds approximately 790,000 distinct CDR3 sequences, around 68% seen once. As to this clonotype: The antigen remains undetermined.

Source material: blood. The clonotype comes from a young man in good health.

CDR3 DNA sequence: TGCGCCAGCAGCCAAGAGGAGATGGGCTATGGCTACACCTTC. As protein: CASSQEEMGYGYTF. V is TRBV4-3 and J is TRBJ1-2; no clear D. Germline V gene sequence: CDR1 LGHNA, CDR2 YSLEER. Trimming pared 0 bases from V and 4 bases from J, leaving 9 bases between. The CDR3 runs to 14 residues.